The sequence of this T cell receptor beta chain was determined in a study of PD-1 blockade in classical Hodgkin lymphoma. Study outcomes and limitations: Newly diagnosed patients reportedly had lower baseline TCR diversity than healthy donors. Repertoires differed for reasons still undefined, possibly disease activity or prior therapy.

The CDR3 consists of 16 residues. CDR1 and CDR2 (germline): SGHVS, FQNEAQ. V shed 5 bases, J shed 4 bases, and the junction held 10 bases outside the gene matches. The assay was immunoSEQ multiplex PCR, and TCRdb's table has in-frame clones only and misses some. The data show approximately 37,000 clones, about 77% seen once. As concerns this clone: The antigen is not known. Other nucleotide sequences from this sample produce the same CDR3.

Each and every patient relapsed after autologous stem cell transplantation, and patients got differing brentuximab vedotin exposure. Classification of best responses gave complete response, partial response or progressive disease. The material sequenced was peripheral blood mononuclear cells (PBMCs), taken at baseline. The chain joins TRBV7-8 to TRBJ1-4; TRBD1 agrees at 7 bases. The sequence was collected from a human donor with classical Hodgkin lymphoma. CDR3 sequence (DNA): TGTGCCAGCAGCCCCGCCCAGGGGGGACTTAATGAAAAACTGTTTTTT. Translating gives CASSPAQGGLNEKLFF. The full variable domain, with the rest looked up from reference TRBV7-8 and TRBJ1-4, is GAGVSQSPRYKVAKRGQDVALRCDPISGHVSLFWYQQALGQGPEFLTYFQNEAQLDKSGLPSDRFFAERPEGSVSTLKIQRTQQEDSAVYLCASSPAQGGLNEKLFFGSGTQLSVL.